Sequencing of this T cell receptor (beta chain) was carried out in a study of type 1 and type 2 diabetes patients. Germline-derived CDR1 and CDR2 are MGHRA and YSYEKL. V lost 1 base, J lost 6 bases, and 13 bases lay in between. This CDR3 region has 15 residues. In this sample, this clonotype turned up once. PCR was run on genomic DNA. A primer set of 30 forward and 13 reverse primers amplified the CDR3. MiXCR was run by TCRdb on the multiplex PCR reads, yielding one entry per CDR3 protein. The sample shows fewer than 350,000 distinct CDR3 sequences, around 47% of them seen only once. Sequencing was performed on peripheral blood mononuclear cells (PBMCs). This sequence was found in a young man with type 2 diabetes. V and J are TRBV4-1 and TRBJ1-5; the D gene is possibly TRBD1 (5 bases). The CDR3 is CASSQVFVGGQPQHF. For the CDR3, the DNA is TGCGCCAGCAGCCAAGTTTTTGTCGGGGGTCAGCCCCAGCATTTT.